These 22 T cell receptor beta chains share one sample of origin, sequenced in a study of technical replicates of blood from a handful of donors. The data were produced by immunoSEQ multiplex PCR, yet TCRdb's version contains in-frame clones alone and is incomplete. The sample yields tens of thousands of clones, just under 95% seen once. Sequenced sample: PBMCs. These receptors all stem from a human donor in good health. Some clones in this sample may be carry-over from other donors' samples.

This chain connects TRBV5-5 to TRBJ2-3; perhaps TRBD1 as D (6 bases). The CDR3 has 15 residues. Germline V gene lookup returns CDR1 SGHKS and CDR2 YYEKEE (reference sequence). V was cut by 0 bases and J by 1 base, with 9 bases left in between. CDR3 region: CASSLVPGGTDTQYF. The CDR3 DNA reads as TGTGCCAGCAGCTTGGTCCCAGGGGGCACAGATACGCAGTATTTT. Using reference TRBV5-5 and TRBJ2-3 for the parts outside the CDR3, the full variable domain is DAGVTQSPTHLIKTRGQQVTLRCSPISGHKSVSWYQQVLGQGPQFIFQYYEKEERGRGNFPDRFSARQFPNYSSELNVNALLLGDSALYLCASSLVPGGTDTQYFGPGTRLTVL.

The V call is TRBV29-1, the J call TRBJ2-2, with a tentative D call TRBD1 (5 bases). This CDR3 comprises 13 residues. The V end was cut by 5 bases, the J end by 2 bases, with 9 bases between. CDR1 and CDR2 from the germline V gene are SQVTM and ANQGSEA. DNA of the CDR3: TGCAGCGTTAGACAGATTAACACCGGGGAGCTGTTTTTT. Encoded protein: CSVRQINTGELFF.

The chain uses TRBV9 and TRBJ2-7, with 15 bases that match TRBD2. The germline V gene has CDR1 SGDLS and CDR2 YYNGEE. The CDR3 loop spans 17 amino acids. Trimming took 0 bases from V and 6 from J; bases not matched to a gene: 7. The CDR3, as DNA: TGTGCCAGCAGCGTAGATGTCACGGGACTAGCGGGAGGCGAGCAGTACTTC. It specifies CASSVDVTGLAGGEQYF.

The rearrangement links TRBV6-1 to TRBJ2-7, with D possibly being TRBD2 (5 bases). With 1 base removed from V and 0 bases from J, the gap between germline ends came to 13 bases. Germline V gene sequence: CDR1 MNHNS, CDR2 SASEGT. CDR3 length: 16 amino acids. The CDR3 nucleotides are TGTGCCAGCAGTGAAGAGGTCGGGATGGGCTCCTACGAGCAGTACTTC. Protein product: CASSEEVGMGSYEQYF.

This chain joins TRBV6-1 and TRBJ1-4; D gene unclear. V dropped 11 bases and J dropped 5 bases, with 12 bases sitting between them. Germline CDR1 and CDR2: MNHNS and SASEGT. The CDR3 has 12 amino acids. DNA for the CDR3: TGTGCCGGTGGGCAGCCGAATGAAAAACTGTTTTTT. This sequence encodes CAGGQPNEKLFF.

In this sample, this clone turned up a few times. The J gene is TRBJ2-3, the V gene TRBV7-6; 13 bases fit TRBD2. Germline-derived CDR1 and CDR2 are SGHVS and FNYEAQ. V lost 5 bases, J lost 1 base, and 6 bases stayed unmatched. The CDR3 contains 17 residues. The CDR3 here is CASSPHGLAGGTDTQYF. In nucleotides, the CDR3 is TGTGCCAGCAGCCCTCACGGACTAGCGGGGGGCACAGATACGCAGTATTTT.

About this clone itself: The same CDR3 is also encoded by other DNA sequences in this sample. The V and J genes are TRBV5-6 and TRBJ2-5; TRBD1 agrees at 7 bases. The CDR3 extends over 14 amino acids. Trimming cost V 0 bases and J 2 bases; bases outside gene matches: 1. Germline CDR1 SGHDT, CDR2 YYEEEE. For the CDR3, the DNA is TGTGCCAGCAGCTTGGCGGGACAGCAAGAGACCCAGTACTTC. Translation: CASSLAGQQETQYF. Full variable domain (missing parts from reference TRBV5-6 and TRBJ2-5): DAGVTQSPTHLIKTRGQQVTLRCSPKSGHDTVSWYQQALGQGPQFIFQYYEEEERQRGNFPDRFSGHQFPNYSSELNVNALLLGDSALYLCASSLAGQQETQYFGPGTRLLVL.

The chain is built from TRBV9 and TRBJ2-5; TRBD1 agrees at 7 bases. The CDR3 extends over 14 amino acids. CDR1 and CDR2 (germline): SGDLS, YYNGEE. Unmatched junction bases numbered 8, after V lost 8 bases and J lost 1 base. CDR3: CASGQDGPQETQYF. The DNA for the CDR3 is TGTGCCAGTGGACAGGACGGACCCCAAGAGACCCAGTACTTC.

V usage is TRBV9 and J usage is TRBJ1-2, with 8 bases that match TRBD1. Per germline, CDR1 SGDLS and CDR2 YYNGEE. This CDR3 spans 17 amino acids. Losses at the gene ends were 0 bases for V and 2 bases for J; bases not matched to a gene: 9. The CDR3 sequence: CASSVGYQAGGNYGYTF. Here the CDR3 DNA reads TGTGCCAGCAGCGTAGGATATCAGGCAGGGGGCAACTATGGCTACACCTTC.

V is TRBV9 and J is TRBJ2-3; TRBD2 matches 11 bases. This CDR3 has 20 residues. Germline trimming cut 3 bases from V and 0 bases from J; bases unmatched to any gene: 15. Germline V gene sequence: CDR1 SGDLS, CDR2 YYNGEE. CDR3 amino acids: CASSAGLAGRHAQSTDTQYF. The CDR3 nucleotides are TGTGCCAGCAGCGCTGGACTAGCGGGCCGACATGCCCAGAGCACAGATACGCAGTATTTT.

The V gene is TRBV6-1, the J gene TRBJ1-6, with 8 bases that match TRBD1. This CDR3 has 15 amino acids. Germline-derived CDR1 and CDR2 are MNHNS and SASEGT. J lost 7 bases, V lost 5 bases, and 7 bases had no gene match. CDR3 nucleotides: TGTGCCAGCAGTCCCGACAGGGGTAGCAATTCACCCCTCCACTTT. Amino acid sequence: CASSPDRGSNSPLHF.

The rearrangement uses TRBV5-1 and TRBJ1-1, with TRBD1 as a possible D gene (5 bases). Germline V CDR1 and CDR2: SGHRS, YFSETQ. CDR3 length equals 15 residues. V was trimmed by 0 bases and J by 6 bases, leaving 15 bases between them. For the CDR3, the DNA is TGCGCCAGCAGCTTGGAGGGGTATACAGAATCTGAAGCTTTCTTT. The encoded protein is CASSLEGYTESEAFF.

V usage is TRBV6-5 and J usage is TRBJ1-6; D call uncertain. The germline CDR1 and CDR2 sequences are MNHEY and SVGAGI. V shed 1 base and J shed 13 bases, with 8 bases lying between them. This CDR3 has 12 amino acids. Here the CDR3 DNA reads TGTGCCAGCAGTTACTTCCCCTATCCCCTCCACTTT. Encoded protein: CASSYFPYPLHF.

The gene calls are TRBV5-6 and TRBJ2-7; 9 positions match TRBD1. With V trimmed by 4 bases and J by 7 bases, 12 bases remained unmatched. The CDR3 contains 15 residues. Germline loops: CDR1 SGHDT, CDR2 YYEEEE. The CDR3 DNA reads as TGTGCCAGCAGCACTTTGCCGGGACAGGGTGAAGAGCAGTACTTC. Amino acid sequence: CASSTLPGQGEEQYF.

The chain recombines TRBV7-9 with TRBJ2-5, with 15 bases fitting TRBD2. The V gene's germline CDR1 is SEHNR and CDR2 FQNEAQ (reference sequence). After removal of 5 bases from V and 5 bases from J, the junction contained 6 bases not matched to a gene. This CDR3 region has 16 residues. The CDR3 DNA reads TGTGCCAGCAGCCGCGGACTAGCGGGGGGGTTGGAGACCCAGTACTTC. Protein product: CASSRGLAGGLETQYF.

This chain uses TRBV6-6 with TRBJ1-1; possible D gene TRBD1, 5 bases. V was cut by 6 bases and J by 3 bases, with 11 bases left in between. The length of the CDR3 is 13 residues. The V gene's germline CDR1 is MNHNY and CDR2 SVGAGI (reference sequence). CDR3 amino acids: CASRTGPDTEAFF. The CDR3, as DNA: TGTGCCAGCAGAACAGGACCAGACACTGAAGCTTTCTTT.

This chain connects TRBV7-8 to TRBJ1-4, with unresolved D. Germline lookup yields CDR1 SGHVS and CDR2 FQNEAQ. The CDR3 contains 14 residues. V dropped 6 bases and J dropped 3 bases, with 11 bases sitting between them. The chain's CDR3 is CASRLSEANEKLFF. The CDR3, as DNA: TGTGCCAGCAGACTCAGCGAGGCTAATGAAAAACTGTTTTTT.

This clone was detected a few times. The genes are TRBV4-2 and TRBJ1-5; tentatively, D is TRBD1 (5 bases). Germline V lookup: CDR1 LGHNA, CDR2 YNFKEQ. The CDR3 runs 16 residues. Trimming left V 0 bases short and J 8 bases short, with 17 bases between. The CDR3 nucleotides are TGTGCCAGCAGCCAAGATGGTCAGGGTGGTTGGAAGCCCCAGCATTTT. Its protein product is CASSQDGQGGWKPQHF.

V usage is TRBV18 and J usage is TRBJ2-5; 12 nucleotides match TRBD2. Germline V gene data show CDR1 as KGHSH and CDR2 as LQKENI. The CDR3 runs to 15 residues. J was trimmed by 1 base and V by 4 bases; bases with no gene match: 1. The CDR3 DNA sequence: TGTGCCAGCTCACGGACTAGCGGGGCCCAAGAGACCCAGTACTTC. Amino acid sequence: CASSRTSGAQETQYF.

This chain joins TRBV19 and TRBJ2-2; no clear D gene. Germline CDR1 reads LNHDA; CDR2 reads SQIVND (reference sequence). The V end lost 2 bases, the J end lost 3 bases, and 10 bases lay between the germline ends. The CDR3 spans 15 residues. Here the CDR3 reads CASSILQSDTGELFF. For the CDR3, the DNA is TGTGCCAGTAGTATACTACAGTCAGACACCGGGGAGCTGTTTTTT.

The chain joins TRBV5-1 to TRBJ2-7; TRBD2 agrees at 8 bases. Germline V lookup: CDR1 SGHRS, CDR2 YFSETQ. Trimming cost V 5 bases and J 3 bases; bases outside gene matches: 7. The CDR3 has 14 amino acids. The CDR3 reads CASSREGGGYEQYF. CDR3 sequence (DNA): TGCGCCAGCAGTCGGGAGGGGGGCGGCTACGAGCAGTACTTC. Filled out from reference TRBV5-1 and TRBJ2-7, the complete variable domain reads KAGVTQTPRYLIKTRGQQVTLSCSPISGHRSVSWYQQTPGQGLQFLFEYFSETQRNKGNFPGRFSGRQFSNSRSEMNVSTLELGDSALYLCASSREGGGYEQYFGPGTRLTVT.

V is TRBV9 and J is TRBJ2-7; TRBD2 matches at 10 bases. J was trimmed by 3 bases and V by 4 bases; bases with no gene match: 4. CDR3 length: 14 residues. The germline V gene has CDR1 SGDLS and CDR2 YYNGEE. Written as DNA, the CDR3 is TGTGCCAGCAGCACCCAGCGGGAGGGCTACGAGCAGTACTTC. Amino acid sequence: CASSTQREGYEQYF. Complete variable domain (other parts from reference TRBV9 and TRBJ2-7): DSGVTQTPKHLITATGQRVTLRCSPRSGDLSVYWYQQSLDQGLQFLIQYYNGEERAKGNILERFSAQQFPDLHSELNLSSLELGDSALYFCASSTQREGYEQYFGPGTRLTVT.